This T cell receptor (beta chain) was identified in a study of T-cell reconstitution after alpha-beta-depleted transplantation in children. This clonotype has a count of ten or more. CDR3 size: 12 residues. Germline CDR1 and CDR2: SGHRS and YFSETQ. V lost 4 bases to trimming and J lost 4 bases, with 6 bases between them. Preparation of the TCRbeta library involved a method that used unique molecular identifiers. Using its own MiXCR run on the PCR reads, TCRdb lists one record per CDR3 protein. This table holds over 85,000 distinct CDR3 sequences, under 13% found once. This sample comprised PBMCs from the stem cell graft donor, obtained from the stem cell graft. This clonotype originated in a human donor who donated a stem cell graft to a child with acute lymphoblastic leukemia. This chain uses TRBV5-1 with TRBJ2-1, with D unresolved. CDR3 sequence: CASSPLYNEQFF. The CDR3 nucleotides are TGCGCCAGCAGCCCTCTTTACAATGAGCAGTTCTTC.